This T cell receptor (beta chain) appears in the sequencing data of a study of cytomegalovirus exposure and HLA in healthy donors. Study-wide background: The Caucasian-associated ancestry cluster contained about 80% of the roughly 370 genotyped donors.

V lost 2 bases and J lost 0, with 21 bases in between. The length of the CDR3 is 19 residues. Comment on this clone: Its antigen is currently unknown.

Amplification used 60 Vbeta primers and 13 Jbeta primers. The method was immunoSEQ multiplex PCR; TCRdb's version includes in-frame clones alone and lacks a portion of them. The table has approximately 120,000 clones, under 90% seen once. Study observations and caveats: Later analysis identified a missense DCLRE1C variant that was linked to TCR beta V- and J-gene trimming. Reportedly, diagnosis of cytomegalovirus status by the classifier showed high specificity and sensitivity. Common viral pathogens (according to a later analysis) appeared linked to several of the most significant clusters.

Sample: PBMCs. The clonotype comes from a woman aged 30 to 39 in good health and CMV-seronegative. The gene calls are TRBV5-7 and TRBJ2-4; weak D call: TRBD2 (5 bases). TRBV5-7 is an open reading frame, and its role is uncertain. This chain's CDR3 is CASSFLIGAIGIAKNIQYF. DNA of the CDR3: TGTGCCAGCAGCTTTCTGATAGGAGCTATCGGGATAGCCAAAAACATTCAGTACTTC.